This T cell receptor (beta chain) emerged from a study of T cell responses to AZD1222 COVID-19 vaccine. Study observations and caveats: Increases in Spike-specific TCR breadth and depth were seen after two AZD1222 doses. It was only after the peak T cell response that any repertoires were sampled. It should be noted that donors were predominantly white British and more often female, and clonal diversity was possibly underestimated.

Germline assignment: CDR1 MDHEN and CDR2 SYDVKM. Trimming shortened V by 5 bases and J by 1 base, and 14 bases separated the two germline ends. CDR3 length: 15 residues. About this clone: What it binds is not known.

Profiled with immunoSEQ multiplex PCR; TCRdb holds only in-frame clones, not every one. Here the sample spans roughly 130,000 clones, around 90% being singletons. Second doses that came at about 4 or about 12 weeks were put together. The source is an adult who received the AZD1222 COVID-19 vaccine. The gene calls are TRBV28 and TRBJ2-5; D ambiguous. Here the sequenced sample was peripheral blood, taken 28 days after the second AZD1222 dose. The CDR3 region has the DNA TGTGCCAGCAGTCCCCCCAGGCACCGCCAAGAGACCCAGTACTTC. It is translated as CASSPPRHRQETQYF.